These 22 T cell receptor beta chains were sequenced from one sample in a study of human T cells and chemical hapten exposure. TCRdb itself ran the RACE reads through MiXCR, one entry per CDR3 protein. The data contain fewer than 400,000 distinct CDR3 sequences, around 7% of them seen just once; the ten biggest clones take up around 8.2%. Noted time point: patch test 1, 2 weeks after DPC sensitization. Noted treatment: therapeutic diphenylcyclopropenone sensitization with weekly scalp DPC. The material sequenced was whole blood, taken in connection with sensitization to the hapten diphenylcyclopropenone (DPC). Receptors were obtained from a woman aged 18-29 years with alopecia areata. Some clones in this sample may be carry-over from other donors' samples.

The chain has TRBV7-9 and TRBJ2-1; D is uncertain. The V end was cut by 1 base, the J end by 0 bases, with 7 bases between. This CDR3 is built from 15 residues. Per germline, CDR1 SEHNR and CDR2 FQNEAQ (reference sequence). Written as DNA, the CDR3 is TGTGCCAGCAGCTTAGAGCAAAGCTCCTACAATGAGCAGTTCTTC. Translating it yields CASSLEQSSYNEQFF.

This clonotype turned up a few times. This sequence joins TRBV12-3 or TRBV12-4 and TRBJ2-1, with 9 bases fitting TRBD2. V lost 1 base, J lost 8 bases, and 6 bases stayed unmatched. The CDR3 contains 15 residues. The CDR3 sequence is CASSLDEGLAHEQFF. The CDR3 coding sequence is TGTGCCAGCAGTTTAGATGAGGGACTAGCCCATGAGCAGTTCTTC.

This clonotype was seen at least ten times. This chain joins TRBV10-3 and TRBJ2-3, with 8 bases that match TRBD1. CDR1 is ENHRY, CDR2 SYGVKD, per germline. This CDR3 contains 15 residues. Losses at the gene ends were 5 bases for V and 2 bases for J; bases not matched to a gene: 6. CDR3 sequence: CAISLGTGFTDTQYF. The DNA for the CDR3 is TGTGCCATCAGTCTAGGGACAGGCTTCACAGATACGCAGTATTTT.

This clonotype was found a few times. The chain joins TRBV5-5 to TRBJ1-5, with 9 bases lining up with TRBD1. After removal of 2 bases from V and 0 bases from J, the junction contained 6 bases not matched to a gene. The CDR3 is made up of 17 amino acids. CDR1 SGHKS and CDR2 YYEKEE come from the germline V gene (reference sequence). Here the CDR3 reads CASSLWGQGGSNQPQHF. CDR3 nucleotides: TGTGCCAGCAGCTTATGGGGACAGGGAGGTAGCAATCAGCCCCAGCATTTT.

Only a few counts were recorded for this clonotype. A clone one base away is much larger, so this may be a read error. The rearrangement joins TRBV11-2 to TRBJ2-3; D call uncertain. Trimming took 5 bases from V and 4 from J, leaving 4 bases between them. The CDR3 covers 11 residues. Looked up from germline, CDR1 is SGHAT and CDR2 is FQNNGV. The CDR3 here is CASSPADTQYF. DNA of the CDR3: TGTGCCAGCAGCCCCGCAGATACGCAGTATTTT.

This clonotype was seen more than once but under ten times. In DNA form, the CDR3 reads TGTGCCAGCAGCTTAAACCCCCTACAGGGATTTCTCACTGAAGCTTTCTTT. Translating it yields CASSLNPLQGFLTEAFF. This chain joins TRBV7-3 and TRBJ1-1; TRBD1 might be the D (6 bases). The germline V and J ends were trimmed by 1 base and 4 bases, with 19 bases remaining between them. The CDR3 extends over 17 amino acids. Germline CDR1 reads SGHTA; CDR2 reads FQGTGA.

This clonotype was recorded a few times. V usage is TRBV6-1 and J usage is TRBJ1-6, with D possibly matching TRBD1 (5 bases). In germline, CDR1 is MNHNS, CDR2 SASEGT. The ends were cut back, 0 bases at V and 10 bases at J, with 10 bases in the middle. The CDR3 runs 14 residues. CDR3 loop: CASSEAWDRSPLHF. CDR3 DNA sequence: TGTGCCAGCAGTGAAGCCTGGGACCGCTCACCCCTCCACTTT.

At least ten counts were recorded for this clonotype. The chain has TRBV10-3 and TRBJ2-3, with 8 bases lining up with TRBD1. The CDR3 consists of 16 residues. J gave up 3 bases and V 0 bases, and 5 bases lay outside the gene matches. Germline assignment: CDR1 ENHRY and CDR2 SYGVKD. CDR3 amino acids: CAISESSGGATDTQYF. CDR3 DNA sequence: TGTGCCATCAGTGAGTCCTCAGGGGGCGCGACAGATACGCAGTATTTT.

This clonotype was observed a handful of times. The V and J genes are TRBV18 and TRBJ1-2; possible D gene TRBD1, 6 bases. This CDR3 region has 15 residues. Germline lookup yields CDR1 KGHSH and CDR2 LQKENI. V shed 1 base and J shed 5 bases, with 14 bases lying between them. Written as DNA, the CDR3 is TGTGCCAGCTCACCACGTCAGGGGAGGAGGTATGGCTACACCTTC. Translating it yields CASSPRQGRRYGYTF.

The genes are TRBV6-5 and TRBJ2-3; 7 positions match TRBD1. J gave up 3 bases and V 5 bases, and 11 bases lay outside the gene matches. The germline CDR1 and CDR2 sequences are MNHEY and SVGAGI. The CDR3 has 16 residues. This chain's CDR3 is CASSRTGYLETDTQYF. Written as DNA, the CDR3 is TGTGCCAGCAGTCGGACAGGCTATCTTGAGACAGATACGCAGTATTTT.

Here the CDR3 DNA reads TGTGCCAGCAGTCCGCCGCCCGAATTTTCGAAAAACATTCAGTACTTC. Translating gives CASSPPPEFSKNIQYF. V is TRBV12-3 or TRBV12-4 and J is TRBJ2-4; D is ambiguous. V lost 5 bases and J lost 4, with 18 bases in between. The CDR3 contains 16 residues.

The table lists this clonotype with many counts. The chain recombines TRBV7-9 with TRBJ2-5; 7 positions match TRBD1. The trim removed 6 bases at V and 7 bases at J, leaving 14 bases unmatched. Germline loops: CDR1 SEHNR, CDR2 FQNEAQ (reference sequence). The length of the CDR3 is 15 residues. The CDR3, as DNA: TGTGCCAGCAGTTCTACAGGGGCCCCTTCGGGGACCCAGTACTTC. Residues: CASSSTGAPSGTQYF. The full variable domain, in which reference TRBV7-9 and TRBJ2-5 provide the parts outside the CDR3, is DTGVSQNPRHKITKRGQNVTFRCDPISEHNRLYWYRQTLGQGPEFLTYFQNEAQLEKSRLLSDRFSAERPKGSFSTLEIQRTEQGDSAMYLCASSSTGAPSGTQYFGPGTRLLVL.

This chain links TRBV6-5 with TRBJ1-2; D is possibly TRBD1 (6 bases). The V gene lost 2 bases and the J gene lost 7 bases, with 14 bases spanning the gap. This CDR3 is 14 amino acids long. Germline assignment: CDR1 MNHEY and CDR2 SVGAGI. CDR3 DNA sequence: TGTGCCAGCAGTTACAGTCAGGGGTCCGCTGGCTACACCTTC. Protein: CASSYSQGSAGYTF.

This clonotype was observed a few times. This chain uses TRBV25-1 with TRBJ2-5; perhaps D is TRBD1 or TRBD2 (5 bases each). V gave up 6 bases and J gave up 6 bases, with 14 bases separating them. The CDR3 runs 13 residues. CDR1 and CDR2 (germline): MGHDK, SYGVNS. CDR3 nucleotide sequence: TGTGCCAGCAGCCCCGGGGCCGCGCAGACCCAGTACTTC. Its translation: CASSPGAAQTQYF.

This rearrangement joins TRBV18 to TRBJ2-5; no reliable D call. Germline V lookup: CDR1 KGHSH, CDR2 LQKENI. The CDR3 is 14 residues long. The V and J ends lost 3 bases and 1 base respectively, with 9 bases between them. In DNA, the CDR3 is TGTGCCAGCTCACCGGGCGCGACCCAAGAGACCCAGTACTTC. It encodes CASSPGATQETQYF.

This clonotype was seen many times. This chain connects TRBV7-6 to TRBJ2-1, with D perhaps TRBD1 or TRBD2 (6 bases each). The CDR3 runs to 15 residues. Germline V gives CDR1 SGHVS, CDR2 FNYEAQ. The V gene lost 3 bases and the J gene lost 2 bases, with 11 bases spanning the gap. CDR3 nucleotides: TGTGCCAGCAGCTTGGGGGGCCCGACCTACAATGAGCAGTTCTTC. Protein sequence: CASSLGGPTYNEQFF.

This chain links TRBV27 with TRBJ2-1; D gene ambiguous. The V gene's germline CDR1 is MNHEY and CDR2 SMNVEV (reference sequence). Trimming shortened V by 6 bases and J by 4 bases, and 10 bases separated the two germline ends. There are 13 residues in the CDR3. Here the CDR3 DNA reads TGTGCCAGCAGCCTGTGGGCTTACAATGAGCAGTTCTTC. Protein: CASSLWAYNEQFF.

CDR3 DNA: TGCGCCAGCAGCATCCGGACTGCCCCGACAGAGACCCAGTACTTC. Translated, it gives CASSIRTAPTETQYF. This chain links TRBV4-3 with TRBJ2-5; possible D gene TRBD2, 5 bases. The length of the CDR3 is 15 residues. Between the trimmed V and J ends, which lost 5 bases and 4 bases, there was a span of 17 bases. Germline V gene lookup returns CDR1 LGHNA and CDR2 YSLEER.

This clonotype was recorded a few times. For the CDR3, the DNA is TGTGCCAGCAGCCAAGAGGGCCAGGCCACCACCGGGGAGCTGTTTTTT. It yields the protein CASSQEGQATTGELFF. V and J are TRBV4-2 and TRBJ2-2; no firm D call. V was trimmed by 0 bases and J by 4 bases, leaving 12 bases between them. CDR3 length equals 16 residues. Germline-derived CDR1 and CDR2 are LGHNA and YNFKEQ.

This clonotype was observed a few times. This chain uses TRBV25-1 with TRBJ2-1; 8 bases map to TRBD2. Germline loops: CDR1 MGHDK, CDR2 SYGVNS. The CDR3 length is 12 residues. Trimming took 4 bases from V and 15 from J; bases not matched to a gene: 8. The CDR3 sequence is CASSAGPGLGFF. The CDR3 DNA reads as TGTGCCAGCAGTGCCGGCCCGGGACTAGGGTTCTTC.

This chain connects TRBV24-1 to TRBJ2-3; D perhaps matches TRBD2 (5 bases). The V and J ends lost 3 bases and 5 bases respectively, with 17 bases between them. Germline loops: CDR1 KGHDR, CDR2 SFDVKD. The CDR3 has 16 amino acids. For the CDR3, the DNA is TGTGCCACCAGTGATCCTAAGCCCGGGGTGCAAGATACGCAGTATTTT. This codes for CATSDPKPGVQDTQYF.

This clonotype came up a few times. V usage is TRBV6-5 and J usage is TRBJ2-7, with TRBD1 identical over 9 bases. After removal of 5 bases from V and 9 bases from J, the junction contained 14 bases not matched to a gene. Per germline, CDR1 MNHEY and CDR2 SVGAGI. The CDR3 runs to 15 residues. CDR3 loop: CASSQPGQGGNGQYF. CDR3 nucleotide sequence: TGTGCCAGCAGTCAACCGGGACAGGGAGGAAATGGGCAGTACTTC.